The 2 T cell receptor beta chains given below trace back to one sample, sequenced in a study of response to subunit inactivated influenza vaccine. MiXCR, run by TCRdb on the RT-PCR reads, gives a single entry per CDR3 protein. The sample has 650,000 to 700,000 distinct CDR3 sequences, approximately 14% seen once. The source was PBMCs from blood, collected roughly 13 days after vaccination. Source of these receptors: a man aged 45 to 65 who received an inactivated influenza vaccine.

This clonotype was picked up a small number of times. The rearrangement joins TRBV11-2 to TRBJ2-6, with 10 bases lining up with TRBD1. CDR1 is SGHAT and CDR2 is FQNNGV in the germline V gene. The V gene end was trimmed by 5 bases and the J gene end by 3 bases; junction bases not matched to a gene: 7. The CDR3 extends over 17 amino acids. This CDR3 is CASSIWTGGSGANVLTF. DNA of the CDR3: TGTGCCAGCAGCATATGGACAGGGGGAAGTGGGGCCAACGTCCTGACTTTC.

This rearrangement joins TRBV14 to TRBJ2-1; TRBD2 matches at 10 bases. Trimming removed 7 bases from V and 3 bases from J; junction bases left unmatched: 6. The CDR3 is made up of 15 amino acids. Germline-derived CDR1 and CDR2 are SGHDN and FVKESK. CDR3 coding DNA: TGTGCCAGCAAAGCGGGGGGGTATTTCTACAATGAGCAGTTCTTC. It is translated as CASKAGGYFYNEQFF.